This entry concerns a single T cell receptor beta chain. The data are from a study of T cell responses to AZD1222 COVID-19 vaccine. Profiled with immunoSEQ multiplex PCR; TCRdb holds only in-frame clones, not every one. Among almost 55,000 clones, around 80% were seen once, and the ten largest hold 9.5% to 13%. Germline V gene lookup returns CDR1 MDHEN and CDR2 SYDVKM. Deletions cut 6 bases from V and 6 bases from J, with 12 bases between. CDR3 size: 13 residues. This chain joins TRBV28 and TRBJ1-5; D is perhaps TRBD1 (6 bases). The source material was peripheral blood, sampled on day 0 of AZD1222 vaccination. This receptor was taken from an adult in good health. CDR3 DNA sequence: TGTGCCAGCAGCCTAGGGGGAGTTCAGCCCCAGCATTTT. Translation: CASSLGGVQPQHF.